Following are 31 T cell receptor beta chains from one sample sequenced in a study of low-dose radiotherapy and immunotherapy resistance in tumors. As to time point: after trial treatment. Treatment denoted: LDRT plus nivolumab, ipilimumab, low-dose cyclophosphamide and aspirin (RACIN trial). Gene-specific TRAV and TRBV primers were used for first-strand cDNA, covering alpha and beta chains. A constant-region primer paired with the V-primer adapter amplified TCRs over approximately 18 PCR cycles. MiXCR, run by TCRdb on the reads, gives a single entry per CDR3 protein. Here the sample spans 95,000 to 100,000 distinct CDR3 sequences, around 21% being singletons. The material was PBMCs, obtained after low-dose radiotherapy plus immunotherapy. The receptors derive from a male donor with prostate cancer.

This clonotype was recorded only once. The gene calls are TRBV7-4 and TRBJ2-7; 10 bases fit TRBD2. Germline V gene lookup returns CDR1 SGHVT and CDR2 SQSDAQ. J lost 3 bases, V lost 5 bases, and 4 bases had no gene match. The CDR3 spans 14 residues. The CDR3 reads CASSLASGSYEQYF. DNA for the CDR3: TGTGCCAGCAGCCTGGCTAGCGGGAGCTACGAGCAGTACTTC.

In this sample, this clonotype turned up many times. The chain recombines TRBV27 with TRBJ2-7, with 12 nucleotides matching TRBD2. Per germline, CDR1 MNHEY and CDR2 SMNVEV (reference sequence). This CDR3 region has 15 residues. Germline trimming cut 6 bases from V and 6 bases from J; bases unmatched to any gene: 9. The CDR3 protein is CASRLTSGGAFEQYF. For the CDR3, the DNA is TGTGCCAGCAGGCTGACTAGCGGGGGTGCGTTCGAGCAGTACTTC.

The table lists this clonotype with many counts. The CDR3 DNA sequence: TGTGCCAGCAGCTTACCCGGGACAGGGGGCTACGAGCAGTACTTC. This gives the protein CASSLPGTGGYEQYF. The chain has TRBV11-2 and TRBJ2-7, with 11 positions matching TRBD1. CDR3 length: 15 amino acids. CDR1 is SGHAT, CDR2 FQNNGV, per germline. V was clipped by 2 bases and J by 3 bases; unmatched bases: 3.

CDR3 nucleotides: TGTGCCAGCAGGGGATTGGGGGGCCCCTACGAGCAGTACTTC. Amino acid sequence: CASRGLGGPYEQYF. This rearrangement joins TRBV5-6 to TRBJ2-7; D possibly uses TRBD1 or TRBD2 (6 bases each). The CDR3 contains 14 residues. Germline CDR1 reads SGHDT; CDR2 reads YYEEEE. V shed 5 bases and J shed 2 bases, with 14 bases lying between them.

About this clonotype itself: Since a far larger clone is one base different, this is likely a read error. The chain uses TRBV7-8 and TRBJ2-5; 9 bases agree with TRBD2. The trim removed 0 bases at V and 4 bases at J, leaving 18 bases unmatched. Germline CDR1 SGHVS, CDR2 FQNEAQ. The CDR3 is 20 residues long. The CDR3 coding sequence is TGTGCCAGCAGCTTAGCGCAGAGGTTCCTAGCGGGGCGAAGGAGAGAGACCCAGTACTTC. Protein sequence: CASSLAQRFLAGRRRETQYF.

At least ten counts were recorded for this clonotype. The J gene is TRBJ2-2, the V gene TRBV11-1; 11 bases are a match to TRBD2. V shed 3 bases, J shed 3 bases, and the junction held 6 bases outside the gene matches. Germline CDR1 and CDR2: SGHAT and FQDESV (reference sequence). This CDR3 region has 17 residues. The CDR3 loop reads CASSLGGLADYTGELFF. CDR3 DNA: TGTGCCAGCAGCTTGGGGGGACTAGCGGACTACACCGGGGAGCTGTTTTTT. Supplemented by reference TRBV11-1 and TRBJ2-2, the full variable domain reads EAEVAQSPRYKITEKSQAVAFWCDPISGHATLYWYRQILGQGPELLVQFQDESVVDDSQLPKDRFSAERLKGVDSTLKIQPAELGDSAMYLCASSLGGLADYTGELFFGEGSRLTVL.

This clonotype was seen repeatedly, ten times or more. The CDR3 nucleotides read TGTGCCAGCAGCTTAGCGCGCGAAAAACTGTTTTTT. Translating it yields CASSLAREKLFF. The chain recombines TRBV7-9 with TRBJ1-4, with D unresolved. The germline CDR1 and CDR2 sequences are SEHNR and FQNEAQ (reference sequence). The CDR3 spans 12 residues. V was pared by 0 bases and J by 8 bases, with 4 bases between.

This clonotype was counted many times. This chain connects TRBV11-2 to TRBJ2-7; 8 bases match TRBD1. Germline V gene data show CDR1 as SGHAT and CDR2 as FQNNGV. V lost 2 bases, J lost 5 bases, and 5 bases stayed unmatched. This CDR3 region has 14 residues. The CDR3 DNA reads as TGTGCCAGCAGCTTACCAGGGGGCTTCCACGAGCAGTACTTC. Its protein is CASSLPGGFHEQYF. Full variable domain (remainder filled in from reference TRBV11-2 and TRBJ2-7): EAGVAQSPRYKIIEKRQSVAFWCNPISGHATLYWYQQILGQGPKLLIQFQNNGVVDDSQLPKDRFSAERLKGVDSTLKIQPAKLEDSAVYLCASSLPGGFHEQYFGPGTRLTVT.

Many counts were recorded for this clonotype. The chain carries TRBV29-1 and TRBJ1-2, with a possible D match to TRBD1 (5 bases). V shed 4 bases and J shed 8 bases, with 23 bases lying between them. From germline, CDR1 is SQVTM and CDR2 ANQGSEA. This CDR3 is 15 amino acids long. The CDR3 coding sequence is TGCAGCGTTGCGGTCTATCGGGGTCTGGGGGGAGGCTACACCTTC. Translating it yields CSVAVYRGLGGGYTF.

This clonotype was recorded at least ten times. The chain uses TRBV7-2 and TRBJ2-5; D is ambiguous. The V and J ends lost 1 base and 6 bases respectively, with 6 bases between them. Germline CDR1 and CDR2: SGHTA and FQGNSA. There are 12 residues in the CDR3. CDR3 sequence (DNA): TGTGCCAGCAGCTTAGAACGCCAGACCCAGTACTTC. As protein: CASSLERQTQYF.

The sample holds many counts of this clonotype. The rearrangement links TRBV14 to TRBJ2-1; perhaps TRBD2 as D (7 bases). V lost 7 bases and J 7 bases, leaving 17 bases between the germline ends. CDR1 is SGHDN and CDR2 is FVKESK in the germline V gene. The CDR3 has 14 residues. The CDR3 is CASNQGGGLNEQFF. The CDR3 region has the DNA TGTGCCAGCAATCAAGGGGGGGGGCTGAATGAGCAGTTCTTC.

Only a few counts were recorded for this clonotype. The chain employs TRBV6-5 and TRBJ2-2, with a possible D match to TRBD1 (5 bases). The V and J ends lost 6 bases and 7 bases respectively, with 27 bases between them. The CDR3 is made up of 18 amino acids. Germline values: CDR1 MNHEY, CDR2 SVGAGI. The CDR3 loop reads CASSRLTNKPGALGELFF. CDR3 DNA: TGTGCCAGCAGCCGCCTTACAAACAAGCCTGGGGCGCTCGGGGAGCTGTTTTTT.

The sample holds many counts of this clonotype. The CDR3 loop reads CSASTSGTDTQYF. The CDR3 nucleotides are TGCAGTGCTAGTACTAGCGGGACAGATACGCAGTATTTT. The chain combines TRBV20-1 with TRBJ2-3; 9 positions match TRBD2. Germline V gene lookup returns CDR1 DFQATT and CDR2 SNEGSKA (reference sequence). The V and J ends lost 3 bases and 3 bases, in that order; junction bases with no gene match: 1. The length of the CDR3 is 13 residues.

Of note for this clonotype: A much larger clone is a single base away; this may be a read error. This rearrangement joins TRBV7-3 to TRBJ2-5, with D hard to call. This CDR3 is 13 amino acids long. CDR1 and CDR2 from the germline V gene are SGHTA and FQGTGA. The DNA of the CDR3 is TGTGCCTGCAGCCGGGCCCTGGGAGAGACCCAGTACTTC. It encodes CACSRALGETQYF.

This clonotype showed up many times. V usage is TRBV10-3 and J usage is TRBJ1-5; no definite D call. Trimming pared 3 bases from V and 3 bases from J, leaving 6 bases between. Germline assignment: CDR1 ENHRY and CDR2 SYGVKD. The CDR3 is 13 residues long. The CDR3 loop is CAISEQPNQPQHF. CDR3 nucleotide sequence: TGTGCCATCAGTGAACAACCCAATCAGCCCCAGCATTTT.

The rearrangement links TRBV6-2 or TRBV6-3 to TRBJ2-7, with D tentatively TRBD1 or TRBD2 (5 bases each). Looked up from germline, CDR1 is MNHEY and CDR2 is SVGEGT. The CDR3 consists of 12 residues. V was shortened by 8 bases and J by 5 bases, with 13 bases between the two germline ends. The CDR3 loop is CASAGSGDEQYF. CDR3 nucleotide sequence: TGTGCCAGCGCAGGGAGTGGGGACGAGCAGTACTTC.

Details on this clonotype: This likely reflects a read error, since a far larger clone is one base away. The genes are TRBV6-8 and TRBJ2-7; D remains ambiguous. Germline CDR1 is MNHGY and CDR2 is SAAAGT. V lost 5 bases and J lost 1, with 18 bases in between. The CDR3 has 16 amino acids. For the CDR3, the DNA is TGTGCCAGCAGTGGGGTCGGGTCACGGAATTCCTACGAGCAGTACTTC. Its translation: CASSGVGSRNSYEQYF.

This clonotype was observed at least ten times. J is TRBJ1-1 and V is TRBV29-1; D unresolved. In germline, CDR1 is SQVTM, CDR2 ANQGSEA. The V and J ends lost 4 bases and 4 bases respectively, with 16 bases between them. The CDR3 covers 14 residues. CDR3 loop: CSVVGGERGTEAFF. The CDR3 nucleotides are TGCAGCGTTGTGGGAGGTGAGAGAGGCACTGAAGCTTTCTTT.

There are many counts of this clonotype. The rearrangement uses TRBV5-6 and TRBJ2-2, with D unclear. Germline CDR1 SGHDT, CDR2 YYEEEE. V was cut by 0 bases and J by 4 bases, with 7 bases left in between. This CDR3 is built from 14 residues. The CDR3 protein is CASSLDEPTGELFF. DNA of the CDR3: TGTGCCAGCAGCTTGGACGAGCCCACCGGGGAGCTGTTTTTT.

This clonotype occurred many times. The chain has TRBV4-1 and TRBJ1-6; D gene uncertain. V was cut by 1 base and J by 9 bases, with 13 bases left in between. The germline gives CDR1 MGHRA, CDR2 YSYEKL. The length of the CDR3 is 15 residues. The CDR3 spells CASSQVSIEGSPLHF. As DNA, the CDR3 is TGCGCCAGCAGCCAAGTTTCCATTGAGGGTTCACCCCTCCACTTT.

In this sample, this clonotype turned up many times. The chain recombines TRBV6-5 with TRBJ2-7; D unclear. This CDR3 region has 15 residues. CDR1 and CDR2 (germline): MNHEY, SVGAGI. The germline V and J ends were trimmed by 2 bases and 5 bases, with 16 bases remaining between them. CDR3 sequence (DNA): TGTGCCAGCAGTTACATGTTCGAGAGCCGGAACGAGCAGTACTTC. Its translation: CASSYMFESRNEQYF.

This clonotype was seen repeatedly, ten times or more. This chain connects TRBV12-3 or TRBV12-4 to TRBJ2-3, with no clear D. V shed 3 bases and J shed 2 bases, with 12 bases lying between them. The CDR3 is 15 amino acids. Here the CDR3 reads CASSFGGFATDTQYF. In nucleotides, the CDR3 is TGTGCCAGCAGTTTTGGTGGTTTCGCCACAGATACGCAGTATTTT.

At least ten counts were recorded for this clonotype. This chain's CDR3 is CASSPTVQAGGEQFF. The CDR3 nucleotides read TGTGCCAGCAGCCCAACAGTCCAGGCCGGGGGTGAGCAGTTCTTC. The rearrangement joins TRBV7-3 to TRBJ2-1, with D possibly matching TRBD2 (6 bases). The CDR3 sequence is 15 residues long. Deletions cut 5 bases from V and 9 bases from J, with 20 bases between. Germline CDR1 SGHTA, CDR2 FQGTGA. Variable domain in full (rest from reference TRBV7-3 and TRBJ2-1): GAGVSQTPSNKVTEKGKYVELRCDPISGHTALYWYRQSLGQGPEFLIYFQGTGAADDSGLPNDRFFAVRPEGSVSTLKIQRTERGDSAVYLCASSPTVQAGGEQFFGPGTRLTVL.

This clonotype has at least ten counts. This chain links TRBV29-1 with TRBJ2-7, with 9 bases matching TRBD2. V lost 6 bases, J lost 5 bases, and 5 bases stayed unmatched. CDR1 is SQVTM, CDR2 ANQGSEA, per germline. The CDR3 runs 12 residues. Here the CDR3 DNA reads TGCAGCGTAGGGACTAGCTCTCACGAGCAGTACTTC. This sequence encodes CSVGTSSHEQYF.

This clonotype showed up many times. V is TRBV5-1 and J is TRBJ2-5; TRBD2 might be the D (5 bases). The CDR3 consists of 15 residues. Germline assignment: CDR1 SGHRS and CDR2 YFSETQ. V dropped 0 bases and J dropped 5 bases, with 14 bases sitting between them. The CDR3 DNA sequence: TGCGCCAGCAGCTTGGGTTTACTAGGGCAGGAGACCCAGTACTTC. Its translation: CASSLGLLGQETQYF.

This clonotype was seen ten or more times. This chain uses TRBV20-1 with TRBJ2-7, with D maybe TRBD1 (6 bases). V lost 1 base, J lost 4 bases, and 8 bases lay in between. CDR3 length equals 12 residues. The germline gives CDR1 DFQATT, CDR2 SNEGSKA (reference sequence). The CDR3 coding sequence is TGCAGTGCTAGAGTACAGGGATACGAGCAGTACTTC. Translation gives CSARVQGYEQYF.

V gene TRBV20-1 combines with J gene TRBJ2-5; 9 nucleotides agree with TRBD2. J was trimmed by 5 bases and V by 5 bases; bases with no gene match: 12. CDR1 and CDR2 from the germline V gene are DFQATT and SNEGSKA (reference sequence). This CDR3 spans 15 amino acids. The CDR3 reads CSAGLAGGPGETQYF. CDR3 in DNA: TGCAGTGCTGGTTTGGCGGGAGGGCCGGGGGAGACCCAGTACTTC.

The chain couples TRBV7-2 to TRBJ2-7, with 12 bases matching TRBD2. Looked up from germline, CDR1 is SGHTA and CDR2 is FQGNSA. This CDR3 contains 15 residues. V lost 3 bases to trimming and J lost 5 bases; unmatched junction nucleotides: 5. The CDR3 coding sequence is TGTGCCAGCAGCTTCACTAGCGGGGGGTCGGACGAGCAGTACTTC. It translates to CASSFTSGGSDEQYF.

There are many counts of this clonotype. The chain joins TRBV13 to TRBJ2-1, with 11 bases lining up with TRBD2. Germline V gene data show CDR1 as PRHDT and CDR2 as FYEKMQ (reference sequence). Trimming removed 5 bases from V and 9 bases from J; junction bases left unmatched: 9. The CDR3 is 15 amino acids. This CDR3 reads CASSTVAGGVPEQFF. DNA for the CDR3: TGTGCCAGCAGCACGGTAGCGGGGGGGGTCCCTGAGCAGTTCTTC.

The chain is built from TRBV20-1 and TRBJ2-1; D possibly matches TRBD1 or TRBD2 (5 bases each). The CDR3 sequence is 15 residues long. Germline V CDR1 and CDR2: DFQATT, SNEGSKA (reference sequence). The CDR3 sequence: CSPRVGLGPYNEQFF. The CDR3 bases are TGCAGCCCCAGAGTGGGGCTGGGACCCTACAATGAGCAGTTCTTC.

Worth noting for this clonotype: This probably arose from a read error, given a far larger clone one base away. V is TRBV26 and J is TRBJ1-1; TRBD1 is the table's D call, not checked against the DNA. TRBV26 is labeled a pseudogene. The CDR3 is 15 amino acids. CDR3 loop: CASRLLGPRDTEGFF. CDR3 in DNA: TGTGCCAGCCGATTACTGGGTCCCAGGGACACTGAAGGTTTCTTT.